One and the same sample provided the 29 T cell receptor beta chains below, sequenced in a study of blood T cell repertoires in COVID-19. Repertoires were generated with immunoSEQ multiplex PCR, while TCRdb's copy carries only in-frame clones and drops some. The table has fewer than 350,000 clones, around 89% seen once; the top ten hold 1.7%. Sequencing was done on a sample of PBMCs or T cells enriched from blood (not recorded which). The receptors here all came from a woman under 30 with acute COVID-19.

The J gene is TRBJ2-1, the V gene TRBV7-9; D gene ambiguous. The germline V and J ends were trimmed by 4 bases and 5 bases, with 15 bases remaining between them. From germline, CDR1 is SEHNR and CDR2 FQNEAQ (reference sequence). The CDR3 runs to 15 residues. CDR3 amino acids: CASSSRGESNNEQFF. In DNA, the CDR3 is TGTGCCAGCAGCTCGAGAGGAGAATCAAACAATGAGCAGTTCTTC.

CDR3 bases: TGTGCCAGCAGTCAAGGGGTTGGGGACACTGAAGCTTTCTTT. This sequence encodes CASSQGVGDTEAFF. This rearrangement joins TRBV6-6 to TRBJ1-1; the D gene is possibly TRBD1 (5 bases). This CDR3 contains 14 residues. The germline V and J ends were trimmed by 5 bases and 3 bases, with 13 bases remaining between them. CDR1 MNHNY and CDR2 SVGAGI come from the germline V gene (reference sequence).

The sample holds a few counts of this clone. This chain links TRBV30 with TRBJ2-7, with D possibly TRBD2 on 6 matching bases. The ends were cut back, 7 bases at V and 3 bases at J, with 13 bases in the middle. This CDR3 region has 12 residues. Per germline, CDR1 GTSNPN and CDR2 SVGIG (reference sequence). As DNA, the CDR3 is TGTGCCTTGCGGGGCCGGTACTACGAGCAGTACTTC. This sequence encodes CALRGRYYEQYF.

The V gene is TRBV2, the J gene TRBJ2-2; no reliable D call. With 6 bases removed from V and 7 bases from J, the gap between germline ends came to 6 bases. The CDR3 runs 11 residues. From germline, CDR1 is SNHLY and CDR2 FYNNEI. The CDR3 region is CASRAIGELFF. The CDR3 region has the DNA TGTGCCAGCAGAGCAATCGGGGAGCTGTTTTTT.

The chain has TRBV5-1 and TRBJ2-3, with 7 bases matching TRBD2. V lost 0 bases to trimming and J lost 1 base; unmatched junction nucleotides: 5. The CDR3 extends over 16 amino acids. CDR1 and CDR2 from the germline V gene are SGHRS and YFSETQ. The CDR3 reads CASSLAAGVGTDTQYF. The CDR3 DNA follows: TGCGCCAGCAGCTTGGCTGCGGGAGTGGGCACAGATACGCAGTATTTT.

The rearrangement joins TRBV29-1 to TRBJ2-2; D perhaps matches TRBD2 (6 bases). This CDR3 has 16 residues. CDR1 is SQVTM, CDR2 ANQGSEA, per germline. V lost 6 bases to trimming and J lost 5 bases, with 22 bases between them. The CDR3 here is CSVTLPGTSLTGELFF. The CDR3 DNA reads TGCAGCGTCACCCTCCCCGGGACTTCCTTGACCGGGGAGCTGTTTTTT.

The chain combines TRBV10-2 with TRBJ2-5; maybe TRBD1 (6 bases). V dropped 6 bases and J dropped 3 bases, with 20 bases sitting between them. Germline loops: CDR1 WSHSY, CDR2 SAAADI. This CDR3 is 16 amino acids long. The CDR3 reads CASRLGGGVGEETQYF. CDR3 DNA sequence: TGCGCCAGCAGGCTGGGTGGGGGCGTGGGGGAAGAGACCCAGTACTTC.

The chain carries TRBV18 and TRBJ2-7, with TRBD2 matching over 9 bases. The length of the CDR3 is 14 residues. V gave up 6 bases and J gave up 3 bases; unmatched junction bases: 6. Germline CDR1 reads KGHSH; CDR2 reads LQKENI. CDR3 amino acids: CASSQTSGYYEQYF. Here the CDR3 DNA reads TGTGCCAGCTCGCAGACTAGCGGTTACTACGAGCAGTACTTC.

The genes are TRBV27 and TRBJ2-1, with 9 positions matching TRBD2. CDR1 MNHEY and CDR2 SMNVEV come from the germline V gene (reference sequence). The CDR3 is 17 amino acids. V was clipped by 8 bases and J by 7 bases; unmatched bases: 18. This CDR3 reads CASFPYAIGGRGNEQFF. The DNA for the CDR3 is TGTGCCAGCTTCCCTTATGCGATTGGCGGGAGGGGTAATGAGCAGTTCTTC.

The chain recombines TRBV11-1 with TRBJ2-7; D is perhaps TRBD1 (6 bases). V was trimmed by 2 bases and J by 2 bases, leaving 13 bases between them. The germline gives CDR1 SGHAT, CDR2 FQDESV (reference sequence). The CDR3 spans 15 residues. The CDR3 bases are TGTGCCAGCAGCTTATCTTGGGGGCCTACCTACGAGCAGTACTTC. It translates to CASSLSWGPTYEQYF.

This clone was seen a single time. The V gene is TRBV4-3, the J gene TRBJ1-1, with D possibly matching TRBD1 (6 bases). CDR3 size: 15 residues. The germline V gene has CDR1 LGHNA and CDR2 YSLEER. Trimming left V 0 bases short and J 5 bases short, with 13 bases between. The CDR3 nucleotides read TGCGCCAGCAGCCAAGAGGTGCCAACAGGGACTGAAGCTTTCTTT. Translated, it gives CASSQEVPTGTEAFF.

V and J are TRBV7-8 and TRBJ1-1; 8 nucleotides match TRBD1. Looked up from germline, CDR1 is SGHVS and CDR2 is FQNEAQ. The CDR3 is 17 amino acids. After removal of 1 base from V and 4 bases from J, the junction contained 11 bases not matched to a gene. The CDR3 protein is CASSLVGQGGAGTEAFF. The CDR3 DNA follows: TGTGCCAGCAGCTTAGTCGGACAGGGAGGCGCCGGCACTGAAGCTTTCTTT.

CDR3 in amino acids: CASSPSITQPQHF. CDR3 DNA sequence: TGTGCCAGCTCTCCTTCTATAACTCAGCCCCAGCATTTT. The J gene is TRBJ1-5, the V gene TRBV18; D uncertain. V lost 6 bases to trimming and J lost 6 bases, with 12 bases between them. CDR3 size: 13 residues. Germline CDR1 and CDR2: KGHSH and LQKENI.

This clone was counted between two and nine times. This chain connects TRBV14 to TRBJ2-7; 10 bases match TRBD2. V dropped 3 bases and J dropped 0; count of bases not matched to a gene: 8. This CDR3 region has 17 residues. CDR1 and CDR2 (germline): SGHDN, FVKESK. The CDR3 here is CASSHFPAGGGSYEQYF. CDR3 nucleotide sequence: TGTGCCAGCAGCCATTTCCCAGCGGGAGGGGGCTCCTACGAGCAGTACTTC.

In nucleotides, the CDR3 is TGCGCCAGCAGACCACCGGGAACCTACGAGCAGTACTTC. It specifies CASRPPGTYEQYF. This rearrangement joins TRBV5-1 to TRBJ2-7, with a possible D match to TRBD2 (5 bases). The CDR3 is 13 amino acids. V gave up 5 bases and J gave up 2 bases, with 11 bases separating them. Germline V gene lookup returns CDR1 SGHRS and CDR2 YFSETQ.

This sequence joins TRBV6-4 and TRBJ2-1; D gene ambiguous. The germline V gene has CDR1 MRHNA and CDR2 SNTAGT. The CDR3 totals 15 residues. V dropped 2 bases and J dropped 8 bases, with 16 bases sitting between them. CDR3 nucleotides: TGTGCCAGCAGTGACGTTCTAGTCACCGTCGATGAGCAGTTCTTC. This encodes CASSDVLVTVDEQFF.

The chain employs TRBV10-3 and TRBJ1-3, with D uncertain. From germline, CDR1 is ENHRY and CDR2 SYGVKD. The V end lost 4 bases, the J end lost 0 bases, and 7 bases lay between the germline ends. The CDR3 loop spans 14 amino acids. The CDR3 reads CAISAESSGNTIYF. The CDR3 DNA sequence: TGTGCCATCAGTGCTGAGAGCTCTGGAAACACCATATATTTT.

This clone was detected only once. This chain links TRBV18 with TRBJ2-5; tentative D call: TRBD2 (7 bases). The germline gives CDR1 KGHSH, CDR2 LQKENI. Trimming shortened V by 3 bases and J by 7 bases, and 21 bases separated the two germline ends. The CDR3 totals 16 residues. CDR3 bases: TGTGCCAGCTCACCGCGGGGGCAGACCTCGCGAGGGACCCAGTACTTC. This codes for CASSPRGQTSRGTQYF.

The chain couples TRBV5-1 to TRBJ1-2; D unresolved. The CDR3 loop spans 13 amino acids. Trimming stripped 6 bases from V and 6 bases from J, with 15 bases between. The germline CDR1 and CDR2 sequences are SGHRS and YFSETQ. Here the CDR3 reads CASKVQENNGYTF. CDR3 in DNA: TGCGCCAGCAAGGTCCAGGAAAACAATGGCTACACCTTC.

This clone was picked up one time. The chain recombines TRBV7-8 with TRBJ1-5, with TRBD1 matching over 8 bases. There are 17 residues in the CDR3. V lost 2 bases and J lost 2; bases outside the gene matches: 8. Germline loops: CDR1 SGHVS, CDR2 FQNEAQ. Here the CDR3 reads CASSLKDRVVRNQPQHF. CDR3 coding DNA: TGTGCCAGCAGCTTAAAGGACAGGGTGGTTCGCAATCAGCCCCAGCATTTT.

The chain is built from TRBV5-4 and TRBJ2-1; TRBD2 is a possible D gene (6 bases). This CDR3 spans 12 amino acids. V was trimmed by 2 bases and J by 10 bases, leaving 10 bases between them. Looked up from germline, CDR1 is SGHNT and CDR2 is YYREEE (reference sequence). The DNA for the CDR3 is TGTGCCAGCAGCTTTTACAGCGGGGAGCAGTTCTTC. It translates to CASSFYSGEQFF.

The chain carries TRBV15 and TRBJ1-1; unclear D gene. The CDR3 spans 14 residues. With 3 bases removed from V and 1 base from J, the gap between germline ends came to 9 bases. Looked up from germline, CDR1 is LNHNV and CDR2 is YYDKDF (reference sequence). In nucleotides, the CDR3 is TGTGCCACCAGCAGCCTGACAAGGAACACTGAAGCTTTCTTT. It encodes CATSSLTRNTEAFF.

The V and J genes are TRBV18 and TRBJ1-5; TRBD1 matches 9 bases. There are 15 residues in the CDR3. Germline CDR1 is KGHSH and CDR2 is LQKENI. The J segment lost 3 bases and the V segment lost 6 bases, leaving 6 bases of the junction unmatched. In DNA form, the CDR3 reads TGTGCCAGCTCGACGGGACAGGGCCTCAATCAGCCCCAGCATTTT. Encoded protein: CASSTGQGLNQPQHF.

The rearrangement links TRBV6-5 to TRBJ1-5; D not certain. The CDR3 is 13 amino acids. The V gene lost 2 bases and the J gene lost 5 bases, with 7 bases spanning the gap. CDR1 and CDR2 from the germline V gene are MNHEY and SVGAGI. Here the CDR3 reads CASSYKADQPQHF. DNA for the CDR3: TGTGCCAGCAGTTACAAGGCGGATCAGCCCCAGCATTTT.

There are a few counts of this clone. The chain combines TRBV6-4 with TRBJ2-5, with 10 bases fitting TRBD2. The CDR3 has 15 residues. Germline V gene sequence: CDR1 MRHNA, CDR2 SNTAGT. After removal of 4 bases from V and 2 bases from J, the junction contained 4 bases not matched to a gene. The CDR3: CASSATSGSQETQYF. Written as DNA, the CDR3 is TGTGCCAGCAGTGCGACTAGCGGGTCGCAAGAGACCCAGTACTTC.

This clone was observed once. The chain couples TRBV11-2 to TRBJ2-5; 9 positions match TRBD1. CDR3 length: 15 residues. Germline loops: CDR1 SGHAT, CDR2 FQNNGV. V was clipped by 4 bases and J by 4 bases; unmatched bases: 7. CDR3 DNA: TGTGCCAGCAGCTCCGGGACAGGGAATCGAGAGACCCAGTACTTC. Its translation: CASSSGTGNRETQYF.

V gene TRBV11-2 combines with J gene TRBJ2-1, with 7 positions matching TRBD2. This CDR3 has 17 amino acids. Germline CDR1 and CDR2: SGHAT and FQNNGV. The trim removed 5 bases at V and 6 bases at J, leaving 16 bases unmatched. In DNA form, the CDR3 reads TGTGCCAGCAGCGGACGTCCGTGGTCTGCTAGCGGCAATGAGCAGTTCTTC. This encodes CASSGRPWSASGNEQFF.

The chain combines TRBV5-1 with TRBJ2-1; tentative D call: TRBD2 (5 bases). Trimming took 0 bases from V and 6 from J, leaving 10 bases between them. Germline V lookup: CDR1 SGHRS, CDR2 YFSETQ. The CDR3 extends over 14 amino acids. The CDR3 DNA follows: TGCGCCAGCAGCTTGGATTCCGGGGTCAATGAGCAGTTCTTC. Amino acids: CASSLDSGVNEQFF.

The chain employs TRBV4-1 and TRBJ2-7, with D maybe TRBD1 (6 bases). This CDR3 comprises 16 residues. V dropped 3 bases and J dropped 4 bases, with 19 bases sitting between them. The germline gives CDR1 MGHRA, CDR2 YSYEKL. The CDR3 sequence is CASSHGLIGTRYEQYF. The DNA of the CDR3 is TGCGCCAGCAGCCACGGATTAATTGGGACACGGTACGAGCAGTACTTC.